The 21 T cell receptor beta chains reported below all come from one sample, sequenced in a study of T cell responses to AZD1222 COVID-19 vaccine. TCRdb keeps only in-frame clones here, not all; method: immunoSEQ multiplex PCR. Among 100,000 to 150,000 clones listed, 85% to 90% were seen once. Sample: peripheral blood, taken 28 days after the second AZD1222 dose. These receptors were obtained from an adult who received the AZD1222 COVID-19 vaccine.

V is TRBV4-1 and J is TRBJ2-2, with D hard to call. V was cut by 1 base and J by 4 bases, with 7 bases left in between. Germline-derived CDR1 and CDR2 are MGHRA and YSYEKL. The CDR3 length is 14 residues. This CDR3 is CASSQGLSTGELFF. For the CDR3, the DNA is TGCGCCAGCAGCCAAGGCCTAAGCACCGGGGAGCTGTTTTTT.

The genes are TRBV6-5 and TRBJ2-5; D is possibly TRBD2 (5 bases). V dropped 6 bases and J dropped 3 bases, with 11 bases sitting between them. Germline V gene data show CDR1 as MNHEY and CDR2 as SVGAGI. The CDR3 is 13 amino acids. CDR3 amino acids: CASSRTVKETQYF. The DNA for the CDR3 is TGTGCCAGCAGCAGGACTGTGAAAGAGACCCAGTACTTC.

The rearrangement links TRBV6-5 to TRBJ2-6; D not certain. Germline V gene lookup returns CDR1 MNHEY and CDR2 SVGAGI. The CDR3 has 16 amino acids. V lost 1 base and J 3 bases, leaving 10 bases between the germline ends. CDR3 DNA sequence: TGTGCCAGCAGTTACTTGGGTACGCGTGGGGCCAACGTCCTGACTTTC. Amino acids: CASSYLGTRGANVLTF.

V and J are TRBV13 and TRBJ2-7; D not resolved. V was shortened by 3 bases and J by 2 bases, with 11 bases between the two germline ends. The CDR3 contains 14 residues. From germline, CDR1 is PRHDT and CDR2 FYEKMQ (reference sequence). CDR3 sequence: CASSFESRTYEQYF. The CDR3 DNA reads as TGTGCCAGCAGCTTTGAGAGTAGAACCTACGAGCAGTACTTC.

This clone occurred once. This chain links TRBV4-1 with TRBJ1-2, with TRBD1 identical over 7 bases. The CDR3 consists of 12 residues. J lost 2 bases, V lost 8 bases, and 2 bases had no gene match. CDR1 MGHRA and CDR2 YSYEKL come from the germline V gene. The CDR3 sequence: CASRDSNYGYTF. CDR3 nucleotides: TGCGCCAGCCGGGACAGCAACTATGGCTACACCTTC.

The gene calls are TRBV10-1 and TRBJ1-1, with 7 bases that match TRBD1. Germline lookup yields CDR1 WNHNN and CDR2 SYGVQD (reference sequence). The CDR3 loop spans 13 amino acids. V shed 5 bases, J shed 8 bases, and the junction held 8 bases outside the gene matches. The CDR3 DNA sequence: TGCGCCAGCAGTAAGACAGGGCCTGGAGAAGCTTTCTTT. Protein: CASSKTGPGEAFF.

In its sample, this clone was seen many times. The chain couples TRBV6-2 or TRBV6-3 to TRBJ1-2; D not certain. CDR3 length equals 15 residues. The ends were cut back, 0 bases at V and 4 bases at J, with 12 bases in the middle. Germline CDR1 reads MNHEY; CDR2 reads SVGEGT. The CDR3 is CASSYSVLHSYGYTF. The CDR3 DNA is TGTGCCAGCAGTTACTCGGTCCTCCACTCCTATGGCTACACCTTC.

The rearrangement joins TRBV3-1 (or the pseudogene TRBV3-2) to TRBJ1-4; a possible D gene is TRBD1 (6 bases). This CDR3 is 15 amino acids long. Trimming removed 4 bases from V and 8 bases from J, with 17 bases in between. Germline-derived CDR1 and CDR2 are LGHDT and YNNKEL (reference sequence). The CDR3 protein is CASSLRVGGAEKLFF. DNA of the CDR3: TGTGCCAGCAGCCTTCGAGTAGGGGGGGCCGAAAAACTGTTTTTT.

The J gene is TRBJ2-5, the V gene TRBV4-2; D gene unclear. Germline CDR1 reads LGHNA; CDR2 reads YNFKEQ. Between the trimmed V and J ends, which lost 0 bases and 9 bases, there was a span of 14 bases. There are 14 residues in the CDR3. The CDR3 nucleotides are TGTGCCAGCAGCCAAGACAACAGTCCGGCGGCCCAGTACTTC. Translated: CASSQDNSPAAQYF.

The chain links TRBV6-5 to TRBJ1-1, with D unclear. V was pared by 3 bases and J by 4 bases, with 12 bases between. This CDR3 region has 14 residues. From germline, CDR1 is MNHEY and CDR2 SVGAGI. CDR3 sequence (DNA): TGTGCCAGCAGTTATCTGGGAGTGAGCACTGAAGCTTTCTTT. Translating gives CASSYLGVSTEAFF.

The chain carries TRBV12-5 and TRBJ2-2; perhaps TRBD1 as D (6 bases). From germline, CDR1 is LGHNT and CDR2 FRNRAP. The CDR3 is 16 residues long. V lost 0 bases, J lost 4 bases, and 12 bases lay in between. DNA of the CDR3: TGTGCTAGTGGTTTGGTACAGGGCGGATCCACCGGGGAGCTGTTTTTT. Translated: CASGLVQGGSTGELFF.

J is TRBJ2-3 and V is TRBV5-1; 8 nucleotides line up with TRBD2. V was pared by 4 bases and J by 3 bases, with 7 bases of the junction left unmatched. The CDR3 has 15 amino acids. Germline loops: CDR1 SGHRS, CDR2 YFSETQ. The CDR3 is CASSPGGGWTDTQYF. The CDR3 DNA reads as TGCGCCAGCAGCCCGGGGGGGGGCTGGACAGATACGCAGTATTTT.

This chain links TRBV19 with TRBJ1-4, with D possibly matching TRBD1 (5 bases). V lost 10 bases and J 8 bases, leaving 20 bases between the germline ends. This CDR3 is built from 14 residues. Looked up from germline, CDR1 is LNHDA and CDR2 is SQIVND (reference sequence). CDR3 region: CATLDGGRSEKLFF. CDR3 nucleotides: TGTGCCACCCTAGACGGGGGTAGAAGCGAAAAACTGTTTTTT. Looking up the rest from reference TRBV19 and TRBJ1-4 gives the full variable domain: DGGITQSPKYLFRKEGQNVTLSCEQNLNHDAMYWYRQDPGQGLRLIYYSQIVNDFQKGDIAEGYSVSREKKESFPLTVTSAQKNPTAFYLCATLDGGRSEKLFFGSGTQLSVL.

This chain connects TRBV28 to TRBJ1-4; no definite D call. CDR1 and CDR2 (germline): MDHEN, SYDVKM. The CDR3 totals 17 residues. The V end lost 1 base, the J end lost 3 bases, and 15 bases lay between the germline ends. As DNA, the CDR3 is TGTGCCAGCAGTTTATCGTCGGTCGGGCGGGCTAATGAAAAACTGTTTTTT. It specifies CASSLSSVGRANEKLFF.

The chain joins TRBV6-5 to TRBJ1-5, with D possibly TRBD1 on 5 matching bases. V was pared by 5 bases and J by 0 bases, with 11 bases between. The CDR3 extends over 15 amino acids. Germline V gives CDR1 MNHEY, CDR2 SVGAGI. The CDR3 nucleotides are TGTGCCAGCAGTACCGGGGACGGTAGCAATCAGCCCCAGCATTTT. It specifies CASSTGDGSNQPQHF.

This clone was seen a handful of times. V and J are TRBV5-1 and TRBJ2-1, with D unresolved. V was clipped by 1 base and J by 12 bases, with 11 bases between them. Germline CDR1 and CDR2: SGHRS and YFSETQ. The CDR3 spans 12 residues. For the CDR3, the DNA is TGCGCCAGCAGCTTGTCCCTCTCCGCGCAGTTCTTC. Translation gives CASSLSLSAQFF.

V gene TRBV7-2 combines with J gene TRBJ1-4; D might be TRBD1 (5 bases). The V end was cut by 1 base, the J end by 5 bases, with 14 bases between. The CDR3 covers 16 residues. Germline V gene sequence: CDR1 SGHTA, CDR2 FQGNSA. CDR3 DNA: TGTGCCAGCAGCTTAGGGGGGGGACGGGGGAATGAAAAACTGTTTTTT. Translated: CASSLGGGRGNEKLFF.

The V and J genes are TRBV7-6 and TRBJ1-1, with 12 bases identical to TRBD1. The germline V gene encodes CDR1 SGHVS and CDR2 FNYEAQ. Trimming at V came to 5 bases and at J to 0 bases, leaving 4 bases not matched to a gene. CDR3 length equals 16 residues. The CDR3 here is CASSPGTGGMNTEAFF. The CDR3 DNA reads TGTGCCAGCAGCCCCGGGACAGGGGGCATGAACACTGAAGCTTTCTTT.

The CDR3 loop is CASSVDPQGAGDTQYF. The CDR3 nucleotides are TGTGCCAGCAGCGTAGATCCTCAGGGGGCCGGAGATACGCAGTATTTT. The chain carries TRBV9 and TRBJ2-3; 8 positions match TRBD1. Germline CDR1 and CDR2: SGDLS and YYNGEE. Trimming cost V 0 bases and J 5 bases; bases outside gene matches: 8. CDR3 length: 16 residues.

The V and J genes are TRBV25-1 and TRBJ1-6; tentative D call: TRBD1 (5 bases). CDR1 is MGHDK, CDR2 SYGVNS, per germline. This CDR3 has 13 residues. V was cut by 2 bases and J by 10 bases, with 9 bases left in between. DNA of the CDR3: TGTGCCAGCAGTGAACAGGGTTCCTCACCCCTCCACTTT. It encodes CASSEQGSSPLHF. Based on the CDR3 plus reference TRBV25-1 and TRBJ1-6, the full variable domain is EADIYQTPRYLVIGTGKKITLECSQTMGHDKMYWYQQDPGMELHLIHYSYGVNSTEKGDLSSESTVSRIRTEHFPLTLESARPSHTSQYLCASSEQGSSPLHFGNGTRLTVT.

This chain's CDR3 is CASSRQGNKDEQFF. The CDR3 region has the DNA TGTGCCAGTAGTAGGCAGGGTAACAAAGATGAGCAGTTCTTC. The rearrangement uses TRBV19 and TRBJ2-1; TRBD1 might be the D (5 bases). The germline V gene encodes CDR1 LNHDA and CDR2 SQIVND (reference sequence). Trimming left V 4 bases short and J 8 bases short, with 15 bases between. The CDR3 covers 14 residues.